The T cell receptor (beta chain) described here comes from a study of T cell responses to AZD1222 COVID-19 vaccine. Study outcomes and limitations: Mostly white British, mostly female donors; authors suggested clonal diversity may be underestimated. The study found Spike-specific TCR breadth and depth rose after two AZD1222 doses. Seropositive AZD1222 recipients at baseline numbered only five or six. Nearly half of spike-specific TCRs reportedly target variant regions that are unmutated in the B.1.351 and B.1.1.7 variants.

This clone has more than one count but fewer than ten. Its target is not known. Germline CDR1 MNHEY, CDR2 SVGAGI. This CDR3 is built from 15 residues. Trimming cost V 6 bases and J 2 bases; bases outside gene matches: 4. This table comes from immunoSEQ multiplex PCR, and its TCRdb copy is limited to in-frame clones, with some not included. The data show 95,000 to 100,000 clones, roughly 86% seen once. The material was peripheral blood, obtained 28 days after the second AZD1222 dose. The J gene is TRBJ2-2, the V gene TRBV6-5, with 9 bases identical to TRBD1. The clonotype originates from an adult who received the AZD1222 COVID-19 vaccine. The CDR3 bases are TGTGCCAGCAGAAGACAGGGGGGTAACACCGGGGAGCTGTTTTTT. It is translated as CASRRQGGNTGELFF.